A selection of T cell receptor beta chains follows, all from one sample in a study of tumor and adjacent non-tumor tissue in lung cancer. TCRdb used MiXCR to reprocess the multiplex PCR reads, holding one entry per CDR3 protein. Seen here are 55,000 to 70,000 distinct CDR3 sequences, about three fifths observed once, and the top ten hold around 21%. Sequencing was carried out using lung tumor tissue. The receptor set was obtained from a man aged 50 or older with non-small cell lung cancer. Both conserved end residues are part of each CDR3. Each record gives: D gene, J gene, V gene, clone size, CDR3 protein, CDR3 DNA. D genes are given only for firm matches. The size entry is marked missing in some rows and otherwise reads once, few, many or a size class.

TRBD2	TRBJ2-1	TRBV11-1	.	CASSVKREVGVQFF	TGTGCTAGCAGCGTAAAGCGGGAGGTGGGGGTGCAATTCTTC
TRBD1	TRBJ2-5	TRBV29-1	once	CIVENSAGEGQYF	TGCATCGTTGAGAACTCTGCCGGAGAGGGACAGTATTTC
TRBD1	TRBJ1-1	TRBV19	few	CASSETGRTEAFF	TGTGCCAGTAGTGAGACAGGGCGCACTGAAGCTTTCTTT
.	TRBJ2-2	TRBV6-6	.	CASWSPRELFF	TGTGCCAGCTGGAGCCCCAGGGAGTTGTTTTTT
.	TRBJ1-2	TRBV5-1	many	CASSLEPTGFYGYTF	TGCGCCAGCAGCTTGGAACCTACCGGATTTTATGGCTACACCTTC
.	TRBJ2-5	TRBV7-2	.	CAISLATGFNWNF	TGTGCCATCAGCTTAGCGACGGGGTTCAACTGGAACTTC
.	TRBJ1-2	TRBV28	few	CASRGSRYSYTF	TGTGCCAGCCGTGGGAGTCGCTATAGCTACACCTTC
.	TRBJ2-5	TRBV20-1	.	CRAHRAQGGQETQCF	TGCAGAGCCCACCGGGCGCAGGGAGGACAAGAGACCCAGTGCTTC
TRBD1	TRBJ1-1	TRBV6-6	many	CASSSRDRGAVGEAFF	TGTGCCAGCAGTTCGCGGGACAGGGGCGCTGTGGGTGAAGCTTTCTTT
.	TRBJ2-7	TRBV28	.	CASRIEGGSVSEQYF	TGTGCCAGCAGAATCGAGGGAGGTAGCGTGTCCGAGCAGTACTTC
.	TRBJ1-1	TRBV12-3/TRBV12-4	.	CASTHRGTRGTEAFF	TGTGCCAGCACCCATAGAGGGACACGGGGCACTGAAGCTTTCTTT
TRBD2	TRBJ2-1	TRBV6-5	.	CASSPPGGKNEQFF	TGTGCGAGCAGTCCCCCCGGGGGGAAGAATGAGCAGTTCTTT
TRBD2	TRBJ2-1	TRBV4-1	many	CASSLRTSGTYNEQFF	TGCGCCAGCAGCCTAAGGACTAGCGGGACCTACAATGAGCAGTTCTTC
.	TRBJ1-1	TRBV4-2	few	CASNQELLMNTEAFF	TGTGCCAGCAACCAGGAATTGCTTATGAACACTGAAGCTTTCTTT
TRBD1	TRBJ1-5	TRBV28	many	CASTPGQGQPQHF	TGTGCCAGCACTCCGGGACAGGGTCAGCCCCAGCATTTT
.	TRBJ1-5	TRBV10-2	.	CASSESMVQPRHF	TGCGCCAGCAGTGAGTCGATGGTACAGCCTCGGCATTTT
.	TRBJ2-7	TRBV5-1	.	CASSLVLSGEQHF	TGCGCCAGCAGCTTGGTTCTGTCCGGAGAGCAGCACTTC
.	TRBJ1-1	TRBV29-1	many	CSVGQMNTEAFF	TGCAGCGTTGGACAGATGAACACTGAAGCTTTCTTT
.	TRBJ2-5	TRBV28	.	CATSVGVHQETQYF	TGTGCCACCTCCGTGGGGGTCCACCAAGAGACCCAGTACTTC
.	TRBJ1-2	TRBV29-1	.	CAVETRGGSSGYTF	TGCGCCGTTGAAACCCGGGGGGGGTCCAGTGGCTACACCTTC
.	TRBJ1-1	TRBV29-1	.	CSVVPRLGEGTETFF	TGCAGCGTGGTTCCTCGATTGGGGGAGGGCACTGAAACTTTCTTT
TRBD2	TRBJ2-5	TRBV11-2	.	CTSGGGTVGETQYF	TGTACCAGCGGGGGCGGGACCGTGGGAGAGACCCAGTACTTC
.	TRBJ1-2	TRBV29-1	.	CSVESGGRTRKWGYTF	TGTAGCGTTGAGTCCGGAGGTCGGACTAGGAAATGGGGCTACACCTTC
.	TRBJ2-5	TRBV21-1	.	CASSKDRGETQYF	TGTGCCAGCAGCAAGGACAGGGGAGAGACCCAGTACTTC
.	TRBJ1-1	TRBV30	.	CAWSGGMTGVNTETFF	TGTGCCTGGAGTGGGGGGATGACAGGAGTGAACACTGAAACTTTCTTT
.	TRBJ1-1	TRBV4-1	.	CASSQDSLVVMNTEAYF	TGCGCAAGCAGCCAAGATAGTCTCGTCGTCATGAACACTGAAGCTTACTTT
.	TRBJ2-4	TRBV20-1	.	CSARVGGFGAKNIRYF	TGCAGTGCTAGGGTGGGCGGGTTTGGGGCCAAAAACATTCGGTACTTC
TRBD1	TRBJ2-1	TRBV6-6	large	CASSYDGQGASQFF	TGTGCCAGCAGTTACGACGGACAGGGGGCCTCCCAGTTCTTC
.	TRBJ1-5	TRBV6-1	many	CASTSNPNQPQHF	TGTGCCAGCACATCGAATCCCAATCAGCCCCAGCATTTT
TRBD1	TRBJ2-7	TRBV29-1	.	CSVGDSYKQYF	TGCAGTGTCGGGGACAGCTACAAGCAGTACTTC
TRBD2	TRBJ2-1	TRBV11-3	.	CANSLAGQAVDELFF	TGTGCCAACAGCCTAGCGGGCCAGGCTGTCGATGAGCTGTTCTTC
.	TRBJ1-1	TRBV4-1	.	CASRQVSFTPEASF	TGCGCCAGCAGACAAGTATCGTTCACTCCTGAAGCTTCCTTT
TRBD2	TRBJ2-5	TRBV5-6	.	CASSLKRGDNQETQYF	TGTGCCAGTAGCTTGAAACGGGGGGATAATCAAGAGACCCAGTACTTC
.	TRBJ1-1	TRBV5-6	many	CASSLEASPGAFF	TGTGCCAGCAGCTTGGAGGCCAGCCCGGGAGCTTTCTTT
TRBD2	TRBJ2-3	TRBV18	.	CASSPRGSSTDTQYF	TGTGCCAGCTCACCGCGGGGGTCTAGCACAGATACGCAGTATTTT
.	TRBJ1-5	TRBV24-1	.	CATSEEGQPQHF	TGTGCCACCAGTGAAGAGGGTCAGCCCCAGCATTTT
.	TRBJ2-5	TRBV20-1	many	CSVRTVRGTQYF	TGCAGTGTTAGGACCGTCCGTGGGACCCAGTACTTC
TRBD2	TRBJ2-3	TRBV11-3	.	CASSLRASGFADTQYF	TGTGCCAGCAGCCTACGGGCTAGCGGGTTTGCAGATACGCAGTATTTT
.	TRBJ2-1	TRBV20-1	few	CSARKVGGLSYNEQFF	TGCAGTGCTAGAAAGGTGGGCGGCCTTTCCTACAATGAGCAGTTCTTC